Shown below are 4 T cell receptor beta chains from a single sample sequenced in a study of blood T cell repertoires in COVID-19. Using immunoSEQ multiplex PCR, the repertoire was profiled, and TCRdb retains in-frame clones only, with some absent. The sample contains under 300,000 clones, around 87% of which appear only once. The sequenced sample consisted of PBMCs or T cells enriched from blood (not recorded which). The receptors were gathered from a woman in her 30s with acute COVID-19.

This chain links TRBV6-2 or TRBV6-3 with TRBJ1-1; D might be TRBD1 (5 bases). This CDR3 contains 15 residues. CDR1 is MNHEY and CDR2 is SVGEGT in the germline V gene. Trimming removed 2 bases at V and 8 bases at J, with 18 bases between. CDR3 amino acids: CASSYGSGMSLEAFF. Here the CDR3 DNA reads TGTGCCAGCAGTTACGGTTCAGGGATGTCATTAGAAGCTTTCTTT.

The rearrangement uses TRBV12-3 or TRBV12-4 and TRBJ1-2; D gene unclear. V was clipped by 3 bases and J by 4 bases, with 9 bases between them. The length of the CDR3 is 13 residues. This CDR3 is CASSFSTPYGYTF. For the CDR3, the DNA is TGTGCCAGCAGTTTTTCGACACCCTATGGCTACACCTTC.

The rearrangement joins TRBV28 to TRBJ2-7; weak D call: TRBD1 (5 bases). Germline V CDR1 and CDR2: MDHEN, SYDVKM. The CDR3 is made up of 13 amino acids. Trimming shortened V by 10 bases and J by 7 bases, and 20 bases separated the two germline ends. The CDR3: CATVDSGDGEQYF. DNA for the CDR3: TGTGCCACTGTCGACAGTGGGGATGGGGAGCAGTACTTC.

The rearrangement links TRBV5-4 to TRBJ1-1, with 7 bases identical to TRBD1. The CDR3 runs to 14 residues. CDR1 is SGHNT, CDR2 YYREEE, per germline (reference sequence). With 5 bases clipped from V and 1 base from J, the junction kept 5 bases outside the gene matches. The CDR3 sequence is CASRRQGPNTEAFF. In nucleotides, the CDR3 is TGTGCCAGCAGGCGACAGGGACCGAACACTGAAGCTTTCTTT.